This T cell receptor beta chain comes out of a study of CD8+ T cells in alopecia areata. Overall study: Treated patients took oral tofacitinib at 5 to 10 mg twice daily.

On this clone itself: Its antigen is unknown.

Germline trimming cut 7 bases from V and 5 bases from J; bases unmatched to any gene: 5. Germline CDR1 and CDR2: SQVTM and ANQGSEA. The CDR3 consists of 12 residues. Once RNA had been extracted, it was reverse transcribed into cDNA to act as the sequencing template. The table came from immunoSEQ multiplex PCR; TCRdb's copy has only in-frame clones and leaves some out. The sample contains 200,000 to 250,000 clones, 57% of which appear only once. General study points: Mouse data revealed clearer TCR sharing than patient data did, a gap possibly tied to HLA. Alphabeta T cells residing in normal skin are also sequenced in scalp samples.

Collected material from alopecia areata patients comprised lesional scalp punch biopsies and peripheral blood. This TCR was recovered from a human donor with alopecia areata. The sequences come from CD4+ T cells sorted from blood, collected at week 0. The chain employs TRBV29-1 and TRBJ2-1; 7 nucleotides agree with TRBD2. The CDR3 here is CSGSGINNEQFF. The CDR3, as DNA: TGCAGCGGGAGCGGGATCAACAATGAGCAGTTCTTC.